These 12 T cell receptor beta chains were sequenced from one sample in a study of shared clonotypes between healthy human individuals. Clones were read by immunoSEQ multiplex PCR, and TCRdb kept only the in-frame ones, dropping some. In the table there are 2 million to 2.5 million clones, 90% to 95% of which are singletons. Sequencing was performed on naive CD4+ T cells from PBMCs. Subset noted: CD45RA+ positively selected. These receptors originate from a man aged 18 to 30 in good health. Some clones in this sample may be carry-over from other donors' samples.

The CDR3 nucleotides are TGCGCCAGCAGCCGATCGGTTCGGAGGACGCAGGCCGAGCAGTACTTC. Amino acids: CASSRSVRRTQAEQYF. This rearrangement joins TRBV5-1 to TRBJ2-7; D possibly corresponds to TRBD2 (5 bases). The CDR3 is made up of 16 amino acids. Germline assignment: CDR1 SGHRS and CDR2 YFSETQ. V lost 4 bases to trimming and J lost 6 bases, with 23 bases between them.

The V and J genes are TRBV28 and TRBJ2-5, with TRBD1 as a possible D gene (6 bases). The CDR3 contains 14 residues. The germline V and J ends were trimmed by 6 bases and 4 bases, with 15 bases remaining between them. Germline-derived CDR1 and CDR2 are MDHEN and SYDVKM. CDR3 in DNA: TGTGCCAGCAGGCCGAACAGGGTACGAGAGACCCAGTACTTC. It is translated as CASRPNRVRETQYF.

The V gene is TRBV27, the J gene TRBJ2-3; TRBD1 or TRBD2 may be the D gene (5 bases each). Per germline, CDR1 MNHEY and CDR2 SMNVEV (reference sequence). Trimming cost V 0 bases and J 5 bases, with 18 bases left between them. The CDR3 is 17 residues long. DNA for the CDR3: TGTGCCAGCAGTTTATCGGGGTTGGGGGTTCCAGGAGATACGCAGTATTTT. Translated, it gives CASSLSGLGVPGDTQYF.

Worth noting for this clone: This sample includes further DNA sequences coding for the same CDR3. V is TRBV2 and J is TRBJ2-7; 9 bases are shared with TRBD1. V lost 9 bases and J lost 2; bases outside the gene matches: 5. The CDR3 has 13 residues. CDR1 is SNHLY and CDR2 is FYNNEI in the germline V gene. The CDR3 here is CASSGTGPYEQYF. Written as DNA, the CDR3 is TGTGCCAGTTCCGGGACAGGGCCCTACGAGCAGTACTTC. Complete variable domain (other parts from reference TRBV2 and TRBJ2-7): EPEVTQTPSHQVTQMGQEVILRCVPISNHLYFYWYRQILGQKVEFLVSFYNNEISEKSEIFDDQFSVERPDGSNFTLKIRSTKLEDSAMYFCASSGTGPYEQYFGPGTRLTVT.

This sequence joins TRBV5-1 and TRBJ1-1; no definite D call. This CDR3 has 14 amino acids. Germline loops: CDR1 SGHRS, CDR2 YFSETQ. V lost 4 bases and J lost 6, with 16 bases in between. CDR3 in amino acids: CASSQKFTASEAFF. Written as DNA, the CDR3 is TGCGCCAGCAGCCAAAAATTCACGGCTTCTGAAGCTTTCTTT.

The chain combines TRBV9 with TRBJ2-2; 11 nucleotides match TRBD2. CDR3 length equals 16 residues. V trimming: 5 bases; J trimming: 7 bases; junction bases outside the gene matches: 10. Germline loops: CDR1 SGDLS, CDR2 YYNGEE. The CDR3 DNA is TGTGCCAGCAGGCCGACTAGCGGGACCCACGGCGGGGAGCTGTTTTTT. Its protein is CASRPTSGTHGGELFF. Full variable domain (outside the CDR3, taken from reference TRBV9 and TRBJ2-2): DSGVTQTPKHLITATGQRVTLRCSPRSGDLSVYWYQQSLDQGLQFLIQYYNGEERAKGNILERFSAQQFPDLHSELNLSSLELGDSALYFCASRPTSGTHGGELFFGEGSRLTVL.

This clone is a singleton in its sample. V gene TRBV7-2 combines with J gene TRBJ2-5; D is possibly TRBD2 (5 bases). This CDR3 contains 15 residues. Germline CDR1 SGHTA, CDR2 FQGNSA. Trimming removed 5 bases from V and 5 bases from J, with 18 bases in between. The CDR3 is CASSPGLSLGETQYF. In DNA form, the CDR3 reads TGTGCCAGCAGCCCCGGACTCTCACTCGGGGAGACCCAGTACTTC.

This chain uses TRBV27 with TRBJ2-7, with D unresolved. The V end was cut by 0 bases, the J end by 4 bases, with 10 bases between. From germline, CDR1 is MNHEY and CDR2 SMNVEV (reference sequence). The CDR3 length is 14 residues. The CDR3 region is CASSLSNQGYEQYF. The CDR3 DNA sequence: TGTGCCAGCAGTTTATCGAATCAAGGGTACGAGCAGTACTTC.

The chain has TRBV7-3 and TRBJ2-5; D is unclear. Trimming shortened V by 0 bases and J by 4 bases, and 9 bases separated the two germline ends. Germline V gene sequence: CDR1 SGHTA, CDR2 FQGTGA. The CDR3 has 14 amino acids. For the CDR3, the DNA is TGTGCCAGCAGCTTAACTGGCCGAACAGAGACCCAGTACTTC. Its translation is CASSLTGRTETQYF.

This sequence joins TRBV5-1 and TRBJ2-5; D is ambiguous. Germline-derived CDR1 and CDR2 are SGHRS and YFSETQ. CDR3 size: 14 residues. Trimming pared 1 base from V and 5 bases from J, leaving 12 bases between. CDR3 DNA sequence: TGCGCCAGCAGCTTGTCCCATCGGGCGGAGACCCAGTACTTC. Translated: CASSLSHRAETQYF.

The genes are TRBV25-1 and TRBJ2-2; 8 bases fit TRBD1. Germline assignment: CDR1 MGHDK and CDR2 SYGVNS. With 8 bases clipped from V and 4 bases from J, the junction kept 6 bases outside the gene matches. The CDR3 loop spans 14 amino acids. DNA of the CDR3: TGTGCCAGCCGAGGACAGGGAAGCACCGGGGAGCTGTTTTTT. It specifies CASRGQGSTGELFF.

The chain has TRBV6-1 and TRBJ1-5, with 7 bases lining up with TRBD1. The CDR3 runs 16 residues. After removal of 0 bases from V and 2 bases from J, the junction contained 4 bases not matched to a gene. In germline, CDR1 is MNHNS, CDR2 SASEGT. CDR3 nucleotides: TGTGCCAGCAGTGAAGCGGGGGACAGACGCAATCAGCCCCAGCATTTT. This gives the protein CASSEAGDRRNQPQHF.